In this sample, the clone carrying this T cell receptor beta chain turned up a few times. Antigen unknown. The CDR3 loop spans 13 amino acids. CDR1 KGHSH and CDR2 LQKENI come from the germline V gene. The V end lost 4 bases, the J end lost 8 bases, and 14 bases lay between the germline ends. The sample originates from a study of beta chain features in type 1 diabetes. Broader study findings: A moderate, significant TCRB CDR3 shortening appeared in type 1 diabetes across four CD4+ subsets. An over-representation of cells with high TCR expression could result from cDNA sequencing.

Investigators reverse transcribed all isolated RNA, so they sequenced expressed TCRB transcripts. Clones were read by immunoSEQ multiplex PCR, and TCRdb kept only the in-frame ones, dropping some. The sample has 500,000 to 800,000 clones; roughly 12% are singletons. Sequenced sample: naive CD4+ T cells from blood. The genes are TRBV18 and TRBJ1-2, with D possibly matching TRBD1 (6 bases). This sequence was found in a man aged 25-40 years with type 1 diabetes. CDR3 sequence (DNA): TGTGCCAGCTCACGGACAGTCGAAGAAGGCTACACCTTC. It translates to CASSRTVEEGYTF. The full variable domain, in which reference TRBV18 and TRBJ1-2 provide the parts outside the CDR3, is NAGVMQNPRHLVRRRGQEARLRCSPMKGHSHVYWYRQLPEEGLKFMVYLQKENIIDESGMPKERFSAEFPKEGPSILRIQQVVRGDSAAYFCASSRTVEEGYTFGSGTRLTVV.